Presented here are 14 T cell receptor beta chains from one specimen sequenced in a study of blood T cell repertoires in COVID-19 (dated by TCRdb to the early 2020s). The library was made by the immunoSEQ multiplex PCR assay. Imported from immuneACCESS, the table was reduced by TCRdb to in-frame sequences with V and J called. These copies leave out some clones; in studies compared against another copy, an unresolved V gene accounts for under half, and the cause of the remainder is not known. The sample yields around 330,000 clones; more than 75% were counted once. The ten largest clones capture 2.6% of the sample. Sequences were obtained from PBMCs or T cells enriched from blood (not recorded which). These receptor sequences come from a man aged 55 to 69 who had recovered from COVID-19.

V usage is TRBV7-2 and J usage is TRBJ2-1; D gene ambiguous. From germline, CDR1 is SGHTA and CDR2 FQGNSA. The CDR3 is 12 residues long. V shed 3 bases and J shed 7 bases, with 7 bases lying between them. In DNA, the CDR3 is TGTGCCAGCAGCTTCAACTCGAATGAGCAGTTCTTC. This encodes CASSFNSNEQFF.

V gene TRBV18 combines with J gene TRBJ2-3; possible D gene TRBD2, 5 bases. Germline-derived CDR1 and CDR2 are KGHSH and LQKENI. The length of the CDR3 is 14 residues. Trimming cost V 3 bases and J 5 bases, with 12 bases left between them. CDR3 loop: CASSPLLAGDTQYF. CDR3 nucleotide sequence: TGTGCCAGCTCACCGTTGCTAGCAGGAGATACGCAGTATTTT.

This chain links TRBV4-3 with TRBJ1-1; D is unclear. The CDR3 has 15 amino acids. The germline CDR1 and CDR2 sequences are LGHNA and YSLEER. Trimming cost V 0 bases and J 0 bases, with 8 bases left between them. The CDR3 region is CASSQDSGLNTEAFF. CDR3 coding DNA: TGCGCCAGCAGCCAAGATAGTGGGCTGAACACTGAAGCTTTCTTT.

This chain uses TRBV5-4 with TRBJ1-1; D remains unclear. CDR3 size: 12 residues. Germline lookup yields CDR1 SGHNT and CDR2 YYREEE (reference sequence). V was cut by 3 bases and J by 4 bases, with 7 bases left in between. The CDR3 coding sequence is TGTGCCAGCAGCTCCGGGTTCACTGAAGCTTTCTTT. This codes for CASSSGFTEAFF.

The CDR3, as DNA: TGTGCCAGCAGTTTAGCGGGAGTAGATACGCAGTATTTT. Translation: CASSLAGVDTQYF. The rearrangement uses TRBV5-4 and TRBJ2-3; 9 nucleotides align to TRBD2. With 5 bases clipped from V and 5 bases from J, the junction kept 3 bases outside the gene matches. The CDR3 consists of 13 residues. The V gene's germline CDR1 is SGHNT and CDR2 YYREEE (reference sequence).

V usage is TRBV3-1 (or the pseudogene TRBV3-2) and J usage is TRBJ2-5, with D possibly matching TRBD2 (5 bases). Germline values: CDR1 LGHDT, CDR2 YNNKEL (reference sequence). Trimming shortened V by 1 base and J by 5 bases, and 8 bases separated the two germline ends. CDR3 length: 13 amino acids. CDR3 amino acids: CASSQGGRETQYF. Written as DNA, the CDR3 is TGTGCCAGCAGCCAAGGAGGGCGGGAGACCCAGTACTTC.

The chain carries TRBV24-1 and TRBJ2-7; 7 nucleotides agree with TRBD1. There are 12 residues in the CDR3. V gave up 6 bases and J gave up 6 bases; unmatched junction bases: 4. CDR1 KGHDR and CDR2 SFDVKD come from the germline V gene. The DNA for the CDR3 is TGTGCCACCAGTAGACAGGGTGGCGAGCAGTACTTC. Encoded protein: CATSRQGGEQYF.

This clone has a handful of counts. This chain connects TRBV6-5 to TRBJ1-6; possibly TRBD1 for D (5 bases). The CDR3 is 15 amino acids. Germline CDR1 is MNHEY and CDR2 is SVGAGI. Trimming took off 6 bases at V and 0 bases at J, with 9 bases between the two ends. The CDR3 region has the DNA TGTGCCAGCAGAAACAGGATCTCCTATAATTCACCCCTCCACTTT. It codes for CASRNRISYNSPLHF.

This chain uses TRBV30 with TRBJ2-5, with D tentatively TRBD2 (6 bases). Germline CDR1 and CDR2: GTSNPN and SVGIG (reference sequence). The CDR3 consists of 16 residues. V was cut by 0 bases and J by 5 bases, with 19 bases left in between. The CDR3: CAWSVIIGGPRETQYF. The CDR3 DNA sequence: TGTGCCTGGAGTGTTATTATCGGGGGACCGAGGGAGACCCAGTACTTC.

This clone has a single count. The chain is built from TRBV6-5 and TRBJ1-5; D perhaps matches TRBD1 (5 bases). Per the germline V gene, CDR1 is MNHEY and CDR2 is SVGAGI. The CDR3 extends over 13 amino acids. Between the trimmed V and J ends, which lost 5 bases and 7 bases, there was a span of 12 bases. The CDR3 region has the DNA TGTGCCAGCAGTAATCAGGGTTTGCAGCCCCAGCATTTT. The encoded protein is CASSNQGLQPQHF.

The chain combines TRBV18 with TRBJ2-7, with D uncertain. CDR1 KGHSH and CDR2 LQKENI come from the germline V gene. CDR3 length: 13 amino acids. Trimming stripped 4 bases from V and 5 bases from J, with 12 bases between. This CDR3 is CASSQIVADEQYF. For the CDR3, the DNA is TGTGCCAGCTCACAGATAGTTGCCGACGAGCAGTACTTC.

This chain uses TRBV5-1 with TRBJ2-7; a possible D gene is TRBD1 (6 bases). This CDR3 comprises 14 residues. Trimming took 4 bases from V and 3 from J, leaving 14 bases between them. Germline-derived CDR1 and CDR2 are SGHRS and YFSETQ. DNA for the CDR3: TGCGCCAGCAGCCAGGACAGACCCTTCTACGAGCAGTACTTC. This gives the protein CASSQDRPFYEQYF.

This chain connects TRBV5-1 to TRBJ2-6; D not resolved. The CDR3 covers 15 residues. V was clipped by 5 bases and J by 0 bases, with 9 bases between them. Germline V lookup: CDR1 SGHRS, CDR2 YFSETQ. The CDR3 region is CASSPYTSGANVLTF. The CDR3 coding sequence is TGCGCCAGCAGTCCCTATACCTCTGGGGCCAACGTCCTGACTTTC.

The V gene is TRBV19, the J gene TRBJ2-2; 9 bases line up with TRBD2. V shed 6 bases and J 4 bases; nucleotides not matched to a gene: 15. Germline V gives CDR1 LNHDA, CDR2 SQIVND (reference sequence). The CDR3 sequence is 18 residues long. The CDR3 sequence is CASRDIAGARGLTGELFF. The CDR3 nucleotides read TGTGCCAGTAGGGACATAGCGGGGGCCCGCGGACTCACCGGGGAGCTGTTTTTT.